The next 21 T cell receptor beta chains were all read from a single sample in a study of T cell responses to AZD1222 COVID-19 vaccine. The assay was immunoSEQ multiplex PCR, and TCRdb's table has in-frame clones only and misses some. Of approximately 70,000 clones listed, 85% to 90% were seen once; the top ten hold more than 4%. The specimen was peripheral blood, collected 28 days after the second dose of the MenACWY control vaccine. The receptor set was obtained from an adult who received the MenACWY meningococcal vaccine as a control.

The genes are TRBV6-5 and TRBJ1-2; D is ambiguous. Trimming removed 5 bases from V and 7 bases from J, with 17 bases in between. The germline CDR1 and CDR2 sequences are MNHEY and SVGAGI. This CDR3 comprises 14 residues. The CDR3 DNA follows: TGTGCCAGCAGTCTATACGCGACAAGTACTGGCTACACCTTC. Translated, it gives CASSLYATSTGYTF.

This clone was observed a single time. The chain joins TRBV27 to TRBJ2-5; 8 bases line up with TRBD1. Looked up from germline, CDR1 is MNHEY and CDR2 is SMNVEV (reference sequence). J was trimmed by 2 bases and V by 5 bases; bases with no gene match: 7. The CDR3 loop spans 15 amino acids. The CDR3 nucleotides are TGTGCCAGCAGTAGGGACAGGAGCTTTCAAGAGACCCAGTACTTC. Encoded protein: CASSRDRSFQETQYF.

This chain uses TRBV3-1 (or the pseudogene TRBV3-2) with TRBJ1-6, with D unclear. The CDR3 is made up of 18 amino acids. Trimming removed 5 bases at V and 5 bases at J, with 22 bases between. CDR1 is LGHDT and CDR2 is YNNKEL in the germline V gene (reference sequence). CDR3 nucleotides: TGTGCCAGCAGCGCGCGGGTTCCCATCATACATCATAATTCACCCCTCCACTTT. It specifies CASSARVPIIHHNSPLHF.

The rearrangement joins TRBV5-1 to TRBJ2-7; 9 nucleotides match TRBD1. The V and J ends lost 0 bases and 6 bases, in that order; junction bases with no gene match: 7. CDR1 is SGHRS and CDR2 is YFSETQ in the germline V gene. This CDR3 contains 15 residues. CDR3 nucleotides: TGCGCCAGCAGCTTGGAGCACAGGGGGCTGGGCGAGCAGTACTTC. Translation gives CASSLEHRGLGEQYF.

CDR3 bases: TGTGCCAGCAGCGCGGGACAGGGGCAGGGAGATACGCAGTATTTT. This sequence encodes CASSAGQGQGDTQYF. The chain uses TRBV4-2 and TRBJ2-3, with TRBD1 identical over 10 bases. V gave up 5 bases and J gave up 5 bases; unmatched junction bases: 7. The length of the CDR3 is 15 residues. Germline CDR1 is LGHNA and CDR2 is YNFKEQ.

This chain uses TRBV25-1 with TRBJ2-7, with 8 bases lining up with TRBD2. Germline assignment: CDR1 MGHDK and CDR2 SYGVNS. The ends lost 2 bases at V and 0 bases at J; junction bases unmatched: 3. The CDR3 has 15 residues. CDR3 protein: CASSERGGSSYEQYF. The CDR3 coding sequence is TGTGCCAGCAGTGAACGGGGGGGGAGCTCCTACGAGCAGTACTTC.

As DNA, the CDR3 is TGTGCCAGCAGTCCCAGGGGATCGAACACCGGGGAGCTGTTTTTT. Translating it yields CASSPRGSNTGELFF. The V call is TRBV7-9, the J call TRBJ2-2; a possible D gene is TRBD1 (6 bases). CDR1 SEHNR and CDR2 FQNEAQ come from the germline V gene (reference sequence). Trimming left V 6 bases short and J 0 bases short, with 11 bases between. This CDR3 is 15 amino acids long.

The chain carries TRBV12-3 or TRBV12-4 and TRBJ1-2; D uncertain. CDR3 length: 13 amino acids. The germline V and J ends were trimmed by 6 bases and 8 bases, with 16 bases remaining between them. The CDR3 here is CASSVQWAGGYTF. The CDR3 DNA reads TGTGCCAGCAGCGTCCAGTGGGCGGGAGGCTACACCTTC.

The genes are TRBV5-1 and TRBJ2-7, with a possible D match to TRBD2 (5 bases). Between the trimmed V and J ends, which lost 4 bases and 3 bases, there was a span of 8 bases. The germline CDR1 and CDR2 sequences are SGHRS and YFSETQ. The CDR3 is 12 amino acids. The CDR3 is CASSNAGYEQYF. The CDR3 nucleotides are TGCGCCAGCAGCAACGCGGGCTACGAGCAGTACTTC.

This chain connects TRBV5-1 to TRBJ1-1; 11 bases fit TRBD1. V lost 3 bases, J lost 4 bases, and 5 bases stayed unmatched. The CDR3 runs 15 residues. Germline lookup yields CDR1 SGHRS and CDR2 YFSETQ. CDR3 DNA: TGCGCCAGCAGCTCAGTAGGACAGGGGGCCACTGAAGCTTTCTTT. Translated: CASSSVGQGATEAFF.

V is TRBV2 and J is TRBJ2-2; D gene unclear. The V end was cut by 4 bases, the J end by 5 bases, with 14 bases between. Germline V gene lookup returns CDR1 SNHLY and CDR2 FYNNEI. The CDR3 has 15 amino acids. The DNA of the CDR3 is TGTGCCAGCAGTGTCTTACTGGAAAGTACCGGGGAGCTGTTTTTT. This sequence encodes CASSVLLESTGELFF.

This clone occurred a few times. The gene calls are TRBV27 and TRBJ2-7; 7 nucleotides line up with TRBD1. The V gene's germline CDR1 is MNHEY and CDR2 SMNVEV (reference sequence). The CDR3 has 15 residues. Trimming cost V 4 bases and J 4 bases; bases outside gene matches: 10. CDR3 nucleotides: TGTGCCAGCAGTTCCCGACAGGGCCCCCTTTACGAGCAGTACTTC. As protein: CASSSRQGPLYEQYF.

The chain uses TRBV6-2 or TRBV6-3 and TRBJ2-3; 13 nucleotides line up with TRBD2. The CDR3 is 16 amino acids. Trimming removed 5 bases from V and 1 base from J; junction bases left unmatched: 3. Germline CDR1 reads MNHEY; CDR2 reads SVGEGT. CDR3: CASSITSGGGTDTQYF. CDR3 DNA: TGTGCCAGCAGTATTACTAGCGGGGGGGGCACAGATACGCAGTATTTT.

The chain links TRBV29-1 to TRBJ2-7; D remains unclear. CDR1 SQVTM and CDR2 ANQGSEA come from the germline V gene. CDR3 size: 11 residues. V dropped 5 bases and J dropped 3 bases, with 8 bases sitting between them. Here the CDR3 reads CSVPGNYEQYF. In DNA form, the CDR3 reads TGCAGCGTTCCGGGCAACTACGAGCAGTACTTC.

This clone has only a few counts. The chain is built from TRBV5-6 and TRBJ1-4; TRBD1 matches 9 bases. Looked up from germline, CDR1 is SGHDT and CDR2 is YYEEEE. V shed 2 bases, J shed 7 bases, and the junction held 3 bases outside the gene matches. This CDR3 region has 14 residues. The CDR3 sequence: CASSLQGALEKLFF. The CDR3 region has the DNA TGTGCCAGCAGCTTACAGGGGGCGCTTGAAAAACTGTTTTTT.

V and J are TRBV7-2 and TRBJ1-5, with D possibly matching TRBD1 (5 bases). Trimming cost V 3 bases and J 1 base, with 10 bases left between them. Germline assignment: CDR1 SGHTA and CDR2 FQGNSA. CDR3 size: 15 residues. CDR3 protein: CASSLRGESNQPQHF. As DNA, the CDR3 is TGTGCCAGCAGCTTGAGGGGCGAGAGCAATCAGCCCCAGCATTTT.

The chain combines TRBV4-3 with TRBJ2-5; 7 positions match TRBD1. J lost 4 bases, V lost 5 bases, and 10 bases had no gene match. Germline loops: CDR1 LGHNA, CDR2 YSLEER. The CDR3 totals 15 residues. CDR3 residues: CASSEGTGDLETQYF. The CDR3 DNA sequence: TGCGCCAGCAGCGAAGGAACAGGGGATTTAGAGACCCAGTACTTC.

V gene TRBV5-4 combines with J gene TRBJ1-1; D might be TRBD1 (6 bases). CDR1 and CDR2 (germline): SGHNT, YYREEE (reference sequence). V dropped 4 bases and J dropped 0 bases, with 13 bases sitting between them. CDR3 size: 15 residues. CDR3 nucleotides: TGTGCCAGCAGCCCACCGGGACAAATGAACACTGAAGCTTTCTTT. Amino acids: CASSPPGQMNTEAFF.

This chain joins TRBV6-2 or TRBV6-3 and TRBJ2-7; D gene ambiguous. Germline V gene data show CDR1 as MNHEY and CDR2 as SVGEGT. V gave up 5 bases and J gave up 5 bases, with 19 bases separating them. The CDR3 covers 15 residues. CDR3: CASSLQGQESHEQYF. The CDR3 nucleotides read TGTGCCAGCAGTCTCCAAGGGCAGGAGTCCCACGAGCAGTACTTC.

This clone occurred a few times. The rearrangement joins TRBV7-9 to TRBJ2-7, with D tentatively TRBD2 (5 bases). CDR1 and CDR2 from the germline V gene are SEHNR and FQNEAQ (reference sequence). Between the trimmed V and J ends, which lost 4 bases and 4 bases, there was a span of 8 bases. This CDR3 has 12 residues. In nucleotides, the CDR3 is TGTGCCAGCAGCTCATCGGGATACGAGCAGTACTTC. Translating it yields CASSSSGYEQYF.

CDR3 DNA: TGTGCCAGCAGTTCGGACGTTCCTTTTAATGAAAAACTGTTTTTT. Its protein is CASSSDVPFNEKLFF. The chain is built from TRBV28 and TRBJ1-4, with unresolved D. The germline V gene encodes CDR1 MDHEN and CDR2 SYDVKM. This CDR3 spans 15 amino acids. Trimming pared 4 bases from V and 4 bases from J, leaving 13 bases between. Filled out from reference TRBV28 and TRBJ1-4, the complete variable domain reads DVKVTQSSRYLVKRTGEKVFLECVQDMDHENMFWYRQDPGLGLRLIYFSYDVKMKEKGDIPEGYSVSREKKERFSLILESASTNQTSMYLCASSSDVPFNEKLFFGSGTQLSVL.